A selection of T cell receptor beta chains follows, all from one sample in a study of T cell repertoires in cytomegalovirus infection. Antigen specificity for these receptors is unknown. TCRdb reanalysed the reads using MiXCR and keeps one entry per CDR3 protein. This sample has 600,000 to 700,000 distinct CDR3 sequences; around 30% occur once, and the top ten carry around a sixth. Material: cultured PBMCs, obtained from culture after CMV antigen stimulation. The receptors here all came from a human donor in good health (CMV status not recorded). Some clones in this sample may be carry-over from other donors' samples. Each CDR3 is given with its conserved first and last residue. D genes are given only for firm matches. Clone size appears in some rows only: once, few, many, or a class for an expanded clone.

J gene: TRBJ1-2; clone size: few; V gene: TRBV10-3; D gene: NA; CDR3 protein: CAISESSHGARGYTF; CDR3 DNA: TGTGCCATCAGTGAGTCGAGCCACGGGGCCAGGGGCTACACCTTC
J gene: TRBJ2-7; clone size: NA; V gene: TRBV27; D gene: TRBD2; CDR3 protein: CASSTGTSLNEQYF; CDR3 DNA: TGTGCCAGCAGTACCGGGACTAGCCTCAACGAGCAGTACTTC
J gene: TRBJ2-6; clone size: NA; V gene: TRBV6-2/TRBV6-3; D gene: TRBD1; CDR3 protein: CASSHSLPLRGPGANVLTF; CDR3 DNA: TGTGCCAGCAGCCACTCTCTGCCGCTAAGGGGGCCTGGGGCCAACGTCCTGACTTTC
J gene: TRBJ2-1; clone size: few; V gene: TRBV6-5; D gene: NA; CDR3 protein: CASSYRGTRSYNEQFF; CDR3 DNA: TGTGCCAGCAGTTATCGGGGGACACGCTCCTACAATGAGCAGTTCTTC
J gene: TRBJ2-7; clone size: NA; V gene: TRBV28; D gene: TRBD1; CDR3 protein: CASRSGQLTGEQYF; CDR3 DNA: TGTGCCAGCAGATCGGGACAGCTAACGGGCGAGCAGTACTTC
J gene: TRBJ1-6; clone size: NA; V gene: TRBV7-6; D gene: NA; CDR3 protein: CASSFADSPLHF; CDR3 DNA: TGTGCCAGCAGCTTCGCGGATTCACCCCTCCACTTT
J gene: TRBJ2-1; clone size: NA; V gene: TRBV11-2; D gene: TRBD1; CDR3 protein: CASTPGGTGGYNEQFF; CDR3 DNA: TGTGCCAGCACCCCCGGAGGGACAGGGGGCTACAATGAGCAGTTCTTC
J gene: TRBJ2-3; clone size: NA; V gene: TRBV7-6; D gene: TRBD2; CDR3 protein: CASSPSRGREGSNTQYF; CDR3 DNA: TGTGCCAGCAGCCCCTCTCGGGGGCGGGAGGGCTCTAATACGCAGTATTTT
J gene: TRBJ1-5; clone size: NA; V gene: TRBV12-3/TRBV12-4; D gene: TRBD1; CDR3 protein: CASSLEQGKSNQPQHF; CDR3 DNA: TGTGCCAGCAGTTTAGAACAGGGGAAAAGCAATCAGCCCCAGCATTTT
J gene: TRBJ1-4; clone size: few; V gene: TRBV20-1; D gene: NA; CDR3 protein: CSARDAQGGEKLFF; CDR3 DNA: TGCAGTGCTAGAGATGCTCAGGGAGGAGAAAAACTGTTTTTT
J gene: TRBJ2-1; clone size: NA; V gene: TRBV12-3/TRBV12-4; D gene: NA; CDR3 protein: CASSPGSGVRNEQFF; CDR3 DNA: TGTGCCAGCAGTCCGGGGAGCGGAGTAAGGAATGAGCAGTTCTTC
J gene: TRBJ2-1; clone size: NA; V gene: TRBV28; D gene: NA; CDR3 protein: CASGKAYNEQFF; CDR3 DNA: TGTGCCAGCGGGAAGGCCTACAATGAGCAGTTCTTC
J gene: TRBJ1-6; clone size: few; V gene: TRBV12-3/TRBV12-4; D gene: NA; CDR3 protein: CASSLESGLNSPLHF; CDR3 DNA: TGTGCCAGCAGTTTAGAAAGTGGGCTTAATTCACCCCTCCACTTT
J gene: TRBJ2-7; clone size: many; V gene: TRBV6-5; D gene: TRBD1; CDR3 protein: CASRPGQGAYEQYF; CDR3 DNA: TGTGCCAGCAGGCCCGGACAGGGGGCCTACGAGCAGTACTTC
J gene: TRBJ2-2; clone size: NA; V gene: TRBV20-1; D gene: NA; CDR3 protein: CSARKRRSTGELFF; CDR3 DNA: TGCAGTGCTCGTAAGCGGAGGTCCACCGGGGAGCTGTTTTTT
J gene: TRBJ2-1; clone size: few; V gene: TRBV6-2/TRBV6-3; D gene: NA; CDR3 protein: CASREPGTKNNEQFF; CDR3 DNA: TGTGCCAGCAGAGAACCCGGGACGAAGAACAATGAGCAGTTCTTC
J gene: TRBJ1-2; clone size: few; V gene: TRBV20-1; D gene: NA; CDR3 protein: CSAQSQGSYGYTF; CDR3 DNA: TGCAGTGCCCAGAGCCAGGGGAGCTATGGCTACACCTTC
J gene: TRBJ1-1; clone size: NA; V gene: TRBV19; D gene: NA; CDR3 protein: CASSHGRMNTEAFF; CDR3 DNA: TGTGCCAGTTCCCATGGGCGGATGAACACTGAAGCTTTCTTT
J gene: TRBJ1-1; clone size: NA; V gene: TRBV12-3/TRBV12-4; D gene: NA; CDR3 protein: CASSSTGVTTEAFF; CDR3 DNA: TGTGCCAGCAGTAGTACAGGCGTGACGACTGAAGCTTTCTTT
J gene: TRBJ2-3; clone size: NA; V gene: TRBV6-2/TRBV6-3; D gene: TRBD2; CDR3 protein: CASSLPRGGLTDTQYF; CDR3 DNA: TGTGCCAGCAGTTTACCTCGCGGGGGGCTTACAGATACGCAGTATTTT
J gene: TRBJ2-1; clone size: NA; V gene: TRBV11-2; D gene: TRBD1; CDR3 protein: CASSSGTGNNEQFF; CDR3 DNA: TGTGCCAGCAGCTCCGGGACAGGGAACAATGAGCAGTTCTTC
J gene: TRBJ2-6; clone size: once; V gene: TRBV6-2/TRBV6-3; D gene: NA; CDR3 protein: CASTNRVTGANVLTF; CDR3 DNA: TGTGCCAGCACCAACAGGGTCACTGGGGCCAACGTCCTGACTTTC
J gene: TRBJ2-3; clone size: NA; V gene: TRBV5-4; D gene: NA; CDR3 protein: CASSLLPPLGGLTDTQYF; CDR3 DNA: TGTGCCAGCAGCTTGCTTCCCCCTCTTGGGGGACTCACAGATACGCAGTATTTT
J gene: TRBJ1-6; clone size: NA; V gene: TRBV3-1; D gene: NA; CDR3 protein: CASSQGPLDNSPLHF; CDR3 DNA: TGTGCCAGCAGCCAAGGCCCCCTCGATAATTCACCCCTCCACTTT
J gene: TRBJ2-1; clone size: NA; V gene: TRBV19; D gene: TRBD1; CDR3 protein: CASSIEAGQGDEQFF; CDR3 DNA: TGTGCCAGTAGTATAGAGGCTGGACAGGGGGATGAGCAGTTCTTC
J gene: TRBJ1-3; clone size: few; V gene: TRBV5-6; D gene: TRBD1; CDR3 protein: CASRRTGGSGNTIYF; CDR3 DNA: TGTGCCAGCAGGAGGACAGGGGGATCTGGAAACACCATATATTTT
J gene: TRBJ1-2; clone size: few; V gene: TRBV7-2; D gene: NA; CDR3 protein: CASSQVGVNGYTF; CDR3 DNA: TGTGCCAGCAGCCAGGTTGGAGTGAACGGCTACACCTTC
J gene: TRBJ2-5; clone size: few; V gene: TRBV7-9; D gene: NA; CDR3 protein: CASIGTPGTQYF; CDR3 DNA: TGTGCCAGCATCGGGACTCCCGGGACCCAGTACTTC
J gene: TRBJ2-1; clone size: few; V gene: TRBV5-4; D gene: NA; CDR3 protein: CASSLGPVYNEQFF; CDR3 DNA: TGTGCCAGCAGCTTGGGACCGGTGTACAATGAGCAGTTCTTC
J gene: TRBJ2-7; clone size: few; V gene: TRBV7-2; D gene: NA; CDR3 protein: CASSPNSYYEQYF; CDR3 DNA: TGTGCCAGCAGCCCCAATAGTTACTACGAGCAGTACTTC
J gene: TRBJ2-5; clone size: few; V gene: TRBV7-6; D gene: NA; CDR3 protein: CASNRGETQYF; CDR3 DNA: TGTGCCAGCAATAGAGGAGAGACCCAGTACTTC
J gene: TRBJ2-2; clone size: NA; V gene: TRBV15; D gene: NA; CDR3 protein: CATSRVRDTGELFF; CDR3 DNA: TGTGCCACCAGCAGAGTCAGAGACACCGGGGAGCTGTTTTTT
J gene: TRBJ1-1; clone size: NA; V gene: TRBV2; D gene: NA; CDR3 protein: CASRVRGEPAEAFF; CDR3 DNA: TGTGCCAGCAGAGTAAGGGGCGAACCCGCTGAAGCTTTCTTT
J gene: TRBJ1-1; clone size: few; V gene: TRBV11-2; D gene: NA; CDR3 protein: CASSSGGITEAFF; CDR3 DNA: TGTGCCAGCAGCTCAGGAGGGATCACTGAAGCTTTCTTT
J gene: TRBJ2-7; clone size: NA; V gene: TRBV20-1; D gene: NA; CDR3 protein: CSARVLEQYF; CDR3 DNA: TGCAGTGCTAGAGTCCTCGAGCAGTACTTC
J gene: TRBJ2-7; clone size: NA; V gene: TRBV3-1; D gene: NA; CDR3 protein: CASSQTDYLNPYEQYF; CDR3 DNA: TGTGCCAGCAGCCAAACGGACTACCTGAACCCCTACGAGCAGTACTTC
J gene: TRBJ1-5; clone size: NA; V gene: TRBV19; D gene: TRBD1; CDR3 protein: CASMSDRGRPNQPQHF; CDR3 DNA: TGTGCCAGTATGTCGGACAGGGGTAGGCCCAATCAGCCCCAGCATTTT
J gene: TRBJ1-5; clone size: once; V gene: TRBV14; D gene: TRBD1; CDR3 protein: CASSQWDPSRQGGQPQHF; CDR3 DNA: TGTGCCAGCAGCCAATGGGACCCCTCTCGACAGGGAGGTCAGCCCCAGCATTTT
J gene: TRBJ1-1; clone size: NA; V gene: TRBV7-6; D gene: NA; CDR3 protein: CASRRRAEAFF; CDR3 DNA: TGTGCCAGCCGTAGGAGGGCGGAAGCTTTCTTT
J gene: TRBJ2-6; clone size: NA; V gene: TRBV12-3/TRBV12-4; D gene: NA; CDR3 protein: CASSFRGRPGANVLTF; CDR3 DNA: TGTGCCAGCAGTTTTCGCGGACGACCTGGGGCCAACGTCCTGACTTTC
J gene: TRBJ2-1; clone size: NA; V gene: TRBV11-3; D gene: NA; CDR3 protein: CASSLVTGNEQFF; CDR3 DNA: TGTGCCAGCAGCTTAGTCACTGGGAATGAGCAGTTCTTC
J gene: TRBJ2-7; clone size: NA; V gene: TRBV15; D gene: NA; CDR3 protein: CATSRGRTTYEQYF; CDR3 DNA: TGTGCCACCAGCAGAGGACGGACGACCTACGAGCAGTACTTC
J gene: TRBJ2-7; clone size: many; V gene: TRBV7-2; D gene: TRBD1; CDR3 protein: CASSFPGQGTYEQYF; CDR3 DNA: TGTGCCAGCAGCTTCCCGGGACAGGGAACCTACGAGCAGTACTTC
J gene: TRBJ2-1; clone size: NA; V gene: TRBV30; D gene: TRBD2; CDR3 protein: CAWGAGLAGYNEQFF; CDR3 DNA: TGTGCCTGGGGGGCAGGTCTAGCGGGCTACAATGAGCAGTTCTTC
J gene: TRBJ2-5; clone size: few; V gene: TRBV6-1; D gene: NA; CDR3 protein: CASTSPGGETQYF; CDR3 DNA: TGTGCCAGCACTTCGCCAGGCGGAGAGACCCAGTACTTC
J gene: TRBJ2-6; clone size: few; V gene: TRBV6-1; D gene: TRBD2; CDR3 protein: CASSDSGLARSPPGANVLTF; CDR3 DNA: TGTGCCAGCAGTGATTCTGGACTAGCCCGGAGTCCCCCTGGGGCCAACGTCCTGACTTTC
J gene: TRBJ2-5; clone size: few; V gene: TRBV6-5; D gene: NA; CDR3 protein: CASSRSGPAETQYF; CDR3 DNA: TGTGCCAGCAGCCGTAGCGGCCCGGCGGAGACCCAGTACTTC
J gene: TRBJ1-2; clone size: NA; V gene: TRBV20-1; D gene: NA; CDR3 protein: CSARDRRGISYGYTF; CDR3 DNA: TGCAGTGCTAGAGATCGGAGGGGAATAAGCTATGGCTACACCTTC
J gene: TRBJ1-4; clone size: NA; V gene: TRBV4-1; D gene: NA; CDR3 protein: CASSQMLWTRLFF; CDR3 DNA: TGCGCCAGCAGCCAAATGTTGTGGACAAGACTGTTTTTT
J gene: TRBJ2-5; clone size: few; V gene: TRBV7-6; D gene: NA; CDR3 protein: CASSKAGAPLRETQYF; CDR3 DNA: TGTGCCAGCAGCAAGGCGGGGGCCCCCCTCCGGGAGACCCAGTACTTC
J gene: TRBJ2-3; clone size: few; V gene: TRBV7-4; D gene: NA; CDR3 protein: CASSLGEGGSTDTQYF; CDR3 DNA: TGTGCCAGCAGCTTAGGCGAAGGGGGGTCCACAGATACGCAGTATTTT
J gene: TRBJ2-1; clone size: once; V gene: TRBV23-1; D gene: TRBD2; CDR3 protein: CASSQPDPLSGHTTGYEQFF; CDR3 DNA: TGCGCCAGCAGTCAACCCGACCCCCTTAGCGGGCACACAACGGGGTATGAGCAGTTCTTC
J gene: TRBJ2-6; clone size: NA; V gene: TRBV28; D gene: NA; CDR3 protein: CASSFGGGGANVLTF; CDR3 DNA: TGTGCCAGCAGTTTTGGGGGGGGCGGGGCCAACGTCCTGACTTTC
J gene: TRBJ2-1; clone size: NA; V gene: TRBV20-1; D gene: TRBD2; CDR3 protein: CSARDPGTSRNEQFF; CDR3 DNA: TGCAGTGCTAGAGATCCTGGGACTAGTAGGAATGAGCAGTTCTTC
J gene: TRBJ2-1; clone size: NA; V gene: TRBV28; D gene: NA; CDR3 protein: CASREGTVLEQFF; CDR3 DNA: TGTGCCAGCAGAGAGGGAACAGTCCTTGAGCAGTTCTTC
J gene: TRBJ2-1; clone size: few; V gene: TRBV7-2; D gene: TRBD2; CDR3 protein: CASSIRGLASNEQFF; CDR3 DNA: TGTGCCAGCAGCATTCGGGGACTAGCGAGTAATGAGCAGTTCTTC
J gene: TRBJ1-2; clone size: many; V gene: TRBV7-2; D gene: NA; CDR3 protein: CASSLNAIVTDTGYTF; CDR3 DNA: TGTGCCAGCAGCTTAAACGCCATCGTCACAGACACCGGCTACACCTTC